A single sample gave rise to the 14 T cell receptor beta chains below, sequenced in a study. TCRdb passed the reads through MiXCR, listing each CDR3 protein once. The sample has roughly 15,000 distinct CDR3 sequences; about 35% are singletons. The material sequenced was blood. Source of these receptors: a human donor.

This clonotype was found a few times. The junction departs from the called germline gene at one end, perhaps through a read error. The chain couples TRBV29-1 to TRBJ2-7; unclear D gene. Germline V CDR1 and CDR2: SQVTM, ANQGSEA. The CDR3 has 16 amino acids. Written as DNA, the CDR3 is TGCAGCGTTGAAGCCACCAGCTTGAGTCAGTCCTACGAGCAGTATTTC. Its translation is CSVEATSLSQSYEQYF.

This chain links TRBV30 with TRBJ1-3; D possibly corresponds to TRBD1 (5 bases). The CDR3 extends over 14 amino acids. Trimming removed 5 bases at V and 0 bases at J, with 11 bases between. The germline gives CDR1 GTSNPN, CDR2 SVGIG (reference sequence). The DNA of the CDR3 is TGTGCCTGGGGGGCGGCTAGCTCTGGAAACACCATATATTTT. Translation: CAWGAASSGNTIYF.

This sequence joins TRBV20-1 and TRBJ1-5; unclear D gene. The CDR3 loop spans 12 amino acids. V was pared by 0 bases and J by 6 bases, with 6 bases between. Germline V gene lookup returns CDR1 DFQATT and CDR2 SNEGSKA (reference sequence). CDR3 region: CSARDQFQPQHF. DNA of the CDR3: TGCAGTGCTAGAGATCAATTTCAGCCCCAGCATTTT.

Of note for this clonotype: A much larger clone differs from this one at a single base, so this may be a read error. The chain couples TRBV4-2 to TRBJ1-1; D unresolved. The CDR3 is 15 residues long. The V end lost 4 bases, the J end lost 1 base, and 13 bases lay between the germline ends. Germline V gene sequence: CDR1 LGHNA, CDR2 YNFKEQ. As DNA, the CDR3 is TGTGCCAGCAGCCGCCTAGGGCATGGGAACACTGAAGCTTTCTTT. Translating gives CASSRLGHGNTEAFF.

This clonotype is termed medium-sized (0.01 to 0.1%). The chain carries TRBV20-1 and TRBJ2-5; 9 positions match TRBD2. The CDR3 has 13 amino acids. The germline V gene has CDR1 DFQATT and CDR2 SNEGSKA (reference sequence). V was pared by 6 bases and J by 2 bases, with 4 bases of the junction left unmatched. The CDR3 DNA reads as TGCAGTGCCGGACTAGCGCGTCAAGAGACCCAGTACTTC. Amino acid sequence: CSAGLARQETQYF.

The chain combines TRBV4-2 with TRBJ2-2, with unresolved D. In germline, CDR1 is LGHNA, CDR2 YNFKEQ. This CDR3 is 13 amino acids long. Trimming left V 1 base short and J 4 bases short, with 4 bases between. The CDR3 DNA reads TGTGCCAGCAGCCAAGGGGTCACCGGGGAGCTGTTTTTT. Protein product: CASSQGVTGELFF.

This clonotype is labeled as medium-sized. CDR3 nucleotide sequence: TGTGCCAGCTCATCTGACATCAACACTGAAGCTTTCTTT. Translation: CASSSDINTEAFF. The chain is built from TRBV18 and TRBJ1-1; D not resolved. This CDR3 is built from 13 residues. Germline assignment: CDR1 KGHSH and CDR2 LQKENI. The V end was cut by 5 bases, the J end by 2 bases, with 9 bases between.

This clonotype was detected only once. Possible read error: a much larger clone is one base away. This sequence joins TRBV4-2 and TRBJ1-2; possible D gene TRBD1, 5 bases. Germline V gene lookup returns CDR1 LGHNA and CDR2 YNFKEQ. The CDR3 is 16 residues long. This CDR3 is CASSQDAYETAYSYTF. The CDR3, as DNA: TGTGCCAGCAGCCAAGATGCTTACGAGACAGCCTATAGCTACACCTTC.

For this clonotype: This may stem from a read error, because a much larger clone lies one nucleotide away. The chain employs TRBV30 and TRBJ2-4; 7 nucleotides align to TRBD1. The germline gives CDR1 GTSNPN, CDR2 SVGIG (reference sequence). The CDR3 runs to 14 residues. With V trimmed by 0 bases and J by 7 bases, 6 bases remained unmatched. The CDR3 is CAWSVGTVGNIQYF. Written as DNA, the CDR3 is TGTGCCTGGAGTGTTGGGACAGTGGGCAACATTCAGTACTTC.

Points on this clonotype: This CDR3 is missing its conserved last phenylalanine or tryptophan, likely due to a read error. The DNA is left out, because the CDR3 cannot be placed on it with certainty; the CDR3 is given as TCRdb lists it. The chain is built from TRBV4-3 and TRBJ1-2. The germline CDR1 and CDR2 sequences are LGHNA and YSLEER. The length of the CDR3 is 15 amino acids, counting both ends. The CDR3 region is CASSQETAANYGYRY.

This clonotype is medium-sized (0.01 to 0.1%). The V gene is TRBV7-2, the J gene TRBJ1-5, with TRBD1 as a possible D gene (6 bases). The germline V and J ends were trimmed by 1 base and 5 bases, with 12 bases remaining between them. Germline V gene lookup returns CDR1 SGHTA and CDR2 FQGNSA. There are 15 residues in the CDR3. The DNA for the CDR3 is TGTGCCAGCAGCTTAGTCAGGGGCCTGGATCAGCCCCAGCATTTT. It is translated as CASSLVRGLDQPQHF.

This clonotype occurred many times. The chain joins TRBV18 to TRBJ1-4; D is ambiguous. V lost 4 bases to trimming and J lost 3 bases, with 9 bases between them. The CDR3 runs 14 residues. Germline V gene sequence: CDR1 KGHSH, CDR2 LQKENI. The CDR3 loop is CASSLTSANEKLFF. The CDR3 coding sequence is TGTGCCAGCTCACTGACGTCCGCTAATGAAAAACTGTTTTTT.

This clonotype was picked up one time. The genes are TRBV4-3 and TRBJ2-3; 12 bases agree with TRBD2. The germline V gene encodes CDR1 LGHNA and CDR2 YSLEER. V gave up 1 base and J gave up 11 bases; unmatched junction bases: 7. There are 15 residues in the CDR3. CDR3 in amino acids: CASSQGLAGEHEQYF. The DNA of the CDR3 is TGCGCCAGCAGCCAAGGACTAGCGGGAGAGCATGAGCAGTATTTT.

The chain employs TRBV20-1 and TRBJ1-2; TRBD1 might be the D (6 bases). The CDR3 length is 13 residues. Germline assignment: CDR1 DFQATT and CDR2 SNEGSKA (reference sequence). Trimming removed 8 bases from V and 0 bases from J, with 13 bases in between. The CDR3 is CSLGGSPNYGYTF. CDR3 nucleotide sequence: TGCAGTTTAGGGGGGTCGCCTAACTATGGCTACACCTTC.